This passage covers 21 T cell receptor beta chains from one sample sequenced in a study of T cell changes during pregnancy in multiple sclerosis. Data came from immunoSEQ multiplex PCR; TCRdb stores just in-frame clones and leaves some out. The sample consists of roughly 59,000 clones, approximately 89% of them appearing once. This material consisted of peripheral blood, taken in the third trimester of pregnancy. The receptors derive from a female donor in good health, enrolled as a control in a pregnancy study.

The rearrangement joins TRBV6-1 to TRBJ2-5; D not resolved. With 7 bases removed from V and 5 bases from J, the gap between germline ends came to 20 bases. The length of the CDR3 is 15 residues. Germline CDR1 reads MNHNS; CDR2 reads SASEGT. The CDR3 loop reads CASTGPGWVRETQYF. The CDR3 nucleotides read TGTGCCAGCACCGGCCCGGGTTGGGTAAGGGAGACCCAGTACTTC.

V gene TRBV7-9 combines with J gene TRBJ2-1; a weak D match, TRBD1 (5 bases). The CDR3 runs 14 residues. Germline lookup yields CDR1 SEHNR and CDR2 FQNEAQ (reference sequence). V was cut by 4 bases and J by 3 bases, with 10 bases left in between. The CDR3 protein is CASSSGNNYNEQFF. The CDR3 region has the DNA TGTGCCAGCAGCTCAGGGAATAACTACAATGAGCAGTTCTTC.

The chain links TRBV7-9 to TRBJ1-3, with D tentatively TRBD1 (5 bases). There are 17 residues in the CDR3. V was cut by 5 bases and J by 4 bases, with 21 bases left in between. Germline V gene sequence: CDR1 SEHNR, CDR2 FQNEAQ (reference sequence). The CDR3, as DNA: TGTGCCAGCAGCCCAAGCCTGACAGTTCGGAGAGGAAACACCATATATTTT. It specifies CASSPSLTVRRGNTIYF.

The chain combines TRBV5-1 with TRBJ1-1; a weak D match, TRBD1 (6 bases). The CDR3 has 16 amino acids. Trimming removed 0 bases at V and 4 bases at J, with 16 bases between. Per germline, CDR1 SGHRS and CDR2 YFSETQ. The chain's CDR3 is CASSLGQGLRFTEAFF. The CDR3 DNA is TGCGCCAGCAGCTTGGGGCAGGGGCTTCGTTTCACTGAAGCTTTCTTT.

V gene TRBV27 combines with J gene TRBJ2-1, with D possibly TRBD2 on 5 matching bases. V was clipped by 6 bases and J by 8 bases, with 14 bases between them. This CDR3 is 13 amino acids long. Germline CDR1 MNHEY, CDR2 SMNVEV (reference sequence). The CDR3 DNA reads TGTGCCAGCAGCCTCACTAGATTCGATGAGCAGTTCTTC. This sequence encodes CASSLTRFDEQFF.

The V call is TRBV7-2, the J call TRBJ1-5; TRBD1 aligns across 8 bases. Germline assignment: CDR1 SGHTA and CDR2 FQGNSA. This CDR3 is 15 amino acids long. The V gene end was trimmed by 1 base and the J gene end by 6 bases; junction bases not matched to a gene: 5. The CDR3 nucleotides are TGTGCCAGCAGCTTAGACAGGGGGAGTTCTCAGCCCCAGCATTTT. Residues: CASSLDRGSSQPQHF.

The CDR3 loop is CASSPGTVGYEQYF. The CDR3 nucleotides are TGTGCCAGCTCCCCCGGGACAGTGGGATACGAGCAGTACTTC. This chain connects TRBV18 to TRBJ2-7; 7 nucleotides align to TRBD1. The CDR3 has 14 amino acids. Germline trimming cut 6 bases from V and 4 bases from J; bases unmatched to any gene: 9. Per germline, CDR1 KGHSH and CDR2 LQKENI.

The chain uses TRBV29-1 and TRBJ1-5; 10 nucleotides align to TRBD1. The CDR3 runs to 14 residues. V gave up 5 bases and J gave up 5 bases; unmatched junction bases: 6. Per germline, CDR1 SQVTM and CDR2 ANQGSEA. The CDR3 DNA reads as TGCAGCGTTCCGGGACAGGGGATCGATCAGCCCCAGCATTTT. Translating it yields CSVPGQGIDQPQHF.

This chain uses TRBV5-4 with TRBJ1-2; D is possibly TRBD1 (6 bases). There are 13 residues in the CDR3. V was trimmed by 3 bases and J by 4 bases, leaving 10 bases between them. Germline CDR1 is SGHNT and CDR2 is YYREEE (reference sequence). CDR3 coding DNA: TGTGCCAGCAGCTCCCAGGACAGCTATGGCTACACCTTC. Its protein is CASSSQDSYGYTF.

The genes are TRBV13 and TRBJ2-2; TRBD2 aligns across 7 bases. J lost 2 bases, V lost 2 bases, and 5 bases had no gene match. Germline V lookup: CDR1 PRHDT, CDR2 FYEKMQ (reference sequence). The CDR3 loop spans 16 amino acids. The CDR3 spells CASSLSLAANTGELFF. CDR3 bases: TGTGCCAGCAGCTTAAGCCTAGCGGCAAACACCGGGGAGCTGTTTTTT.

The genes are TRBV7-9 and TRBJ2-3, with unresolved D. In germline, CDR1 is SEHNR, CDR2 FQNEAQ (reference sequence). Trimming shortened V by 5 bases and J by 0 bases, and 3 bases separated the two germline ends. The CDR3 spans 12 residues. The CDR3 here is CASSTSTDTQYF. CDR3 coding DNA: TGTGCCAGCAGCACAAGCACAGATACGCAGTATTTT.

This chain connects TRBV7-3 to TRBJ2-1; D gene ambiguous. CDR1 SGHTA and CDR2 FQGTGA come from the germline V gene. Deletions cut 1 base from V and 0 bases from J, with 10 bases between. The CDR3 totals 16 residues. CDR3 sequence reads: CASSLNAVDSYNEQFF. CDR3 DNA sequence: TGTGCCAGCAGCTTAAACGCGGTCGACTCCTACAATGAGCAGTTCTTC.

The V call is TRBV19, the J call TRBJ1-5; D may be TRBD1 (6 bases). Trimming took off 3 bases at V and 4 bases at J, with 7 bases between the two ends. Germline CDR1 is LNHDA and CDR2 is SQIVND (reference sequence). The CDR3 consists of 13 residues. The CDR3 protein is CASSMDSNQPQHF. DNA of the CDR3: TGTGCCAGTAGTATGGACAGTAATCAGCCCCAGCATTTT.

The V gene is TRBV5-1, the J gene TRBJ1-5; possibly TRBD1 for D (5 bases). The CDR3 loop spans 14 amino acids. Trimming pared 3 bases from V and 7 bases from J, leaving 14 bases between. Germline assignment: CDR1 SGHRS and CDR2 YFSETQ. The CDR3 DNA reads TGCGCCAGCAGCTGGGGAGTGGGGGGACAGCCCCAGCATTTT. Residues: CASSWGVGGQPQHF. Using reference TRBV5-1 and TRBJ1-5 for the parts outside the CDR3, the full variable domain is KAGVTQTPRYLIKTRGQQVTLSCSPISGHRSVSWYQQTPGQGLQFLFEYFSETQRNKGNFPGRFSGRQFSNSRSEMNVSTLELGDSALYLCASSWGVGGQPQHFGDGTRLSIL.

The V call is TRBV27, the J call TRBJ1-5, with D possibly TRBD1 on 5 matching bases. The CDR3 spans 17 residues. The germline V and J ends were trimmed by 5 bases and 0 bases, with 17 bases remaining between them. The germline V gene encodes CDR1 MNHEY and CDR2 SMNVEV (reference sequence). CDR3 nucleotides: TGTGCCAGCAGTCCCGGTTCAGGGCGTTATAGCAATCAGCCCCAGCATTTT. Protein product: CASSPGSGRYSNQPQHF.

The chain has TRBV11-3 and TRBJ1-5; D might be TRBD1 (5 bases). Deletions cut 5 bases from V and 2 bases from J, with 13 bases between. This CDR3 contains 15 residues. Germline V gene data show CDR1 as SGHNT and CDR2 as YENEEA. The CDR3 spells CASSPPGGGNQPQHF. DNA of the CDR3: TGTGCCAGCAGCCCCCCCGGGGGGGGCAATCAGCCCCAGCATTTT.

The V and J genes are TRBV19 and TRBJ1-1; D may be TRBD1 (6 bases). The CDR3 covers 14 residues. In germline, CDR1 is LNHDA, CDR2 SQIVND (reference sequence). With 3 bases removed from V and 3 bases from J, the gap between germline ends came to 11 bases. CDR3 residues: CASSMTGPDTEAFF. Written as DNA, the CDR3 is TGTGCCAGTAGTATGACAGGACCGGACACTGAAGCTTTCTTT. Supplemented by reference TRBV19 and TRBJ1-1, the full variable domain reads DGGITQSPKYLFRKEGQNVTLSCEQNLNHDAMYWYRQDPGQGLRLIYYSQIVNDFQKGDIAEGYSVSREKKESFPLTVTSAQKNPTAFYLCASSMTGPDTEAFFGQGTRLTVV.

The V and J genes are TRBV9 and TRBJ2-3, with 10 bases matching TRBD2. CDR1 and CDR2 from the germline V gene are SGDLS and YYNGEE. V lost 7 bases, J lost 3 bases, and 14 bases stayed unmatched. CDR3 length: 17 residues. The CDR3 reads CASSQAGGPERTDTQYF. The DNA for the CDR3 is TGTGCCAGCTCCCAAGCGGGGGGGCCTGAAAGGACAGATACGCAGTATTTT.

The genes are TRBV7-9 and TRBJ1-2; D is unresolved. The CDR3 is 13 amino acids. The germline gives CDR1 SEHNR, CDR2 FQNEAQ (reference sequence). Trimming took 4 bases from V and 8 from J, leaving 14 bases between them. CDR3 nucleotides: TGTGCCAGCAGCTCCGAGGGTCTGATCGGCTACACCTTC. Amino acids: CASSSEGLIGYTF.

This chain uses TRBV7-2 with TRBJ1-1; TRBD1 aligns across 7 bases. This CDR3 region has 14 residues. The germline V gene encodes CDR1 SGHTA and CDR2 FQGNSA. Unmatched junction bases numbered 2, after V lost 3 bases and J lost 1 base. CDR3 sequence: CASSLTGPNTEAFF. CDR3 bases: TGTGCCAGCAGCTTGACAGGGCCGAACACTGAAGCTTTCTTT.

This sequence joins TRBV7-2 and TRBJ2-5, with TRBD2 matching 12 bases. The V and J ends lost 5 bases and 2 bases, in that order; junction bases with no gene match: 6. The CDR3 is made up of 16 amino acids. Germline assignment: CDR1 SGHTA and CDR2 FQGNSA. This CDR3 reads CASSVWTSGAQETQYF. DNA of the CDR3: TGTGCCAGCAGCGTGTGGACTAGCGGGGCTCAAGAGACCCAGTACTTC.